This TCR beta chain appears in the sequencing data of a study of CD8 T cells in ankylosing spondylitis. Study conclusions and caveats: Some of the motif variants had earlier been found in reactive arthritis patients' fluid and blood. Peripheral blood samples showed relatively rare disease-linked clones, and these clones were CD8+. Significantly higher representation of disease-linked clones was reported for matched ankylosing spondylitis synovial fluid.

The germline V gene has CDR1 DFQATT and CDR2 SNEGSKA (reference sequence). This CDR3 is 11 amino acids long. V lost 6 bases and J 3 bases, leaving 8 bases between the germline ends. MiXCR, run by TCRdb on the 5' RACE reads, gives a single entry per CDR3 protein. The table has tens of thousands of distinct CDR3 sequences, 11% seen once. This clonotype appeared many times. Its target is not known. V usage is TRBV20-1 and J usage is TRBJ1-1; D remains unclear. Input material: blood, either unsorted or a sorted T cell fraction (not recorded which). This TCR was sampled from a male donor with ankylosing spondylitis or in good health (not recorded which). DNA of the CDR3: TGCAGTGCCGGAGGCGACACTGAAGCTTTCTTT. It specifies CSAGGDTEAFF.